Following are 30 T cell receptor beta chains from one sample sequenced in a study of control samples from healthy donors and cancer patients. Method: immunoSEQ multiplex PCR; TCRdb's copy keeps in-frame clones and lacks some. The sample lists about 100,000 clones, about 90% occurring once. Specimen: blood. The receptors originated from a woman aged 18 to 35 in good health.

In its sample, this clone was seen a few times. The rearrangement uses TRBV4-1 and TRBJ1-2; D may be TRBD1 (5 bases). This CDR3 contains 14 residues. Germline V gene sequence: CDR1 MGHRA, CDR2 YSYEKL. With 1 base removed from V and 7 bases from J, the gap between germline ends came to 13 bases. The CDR3 reads CASSQGEQAAGYTF. The DNA of the CDR3 is TGCGCCAGCAGCCAAGGGGAACAGGCGGCTGGCTACACCTTC.

The chain employs TRBV12-5 and TRBJ1-1; D uncertain. The CDR3 loop spans 12 amino acids. CDR1 and CDR2 from the germline V gene are LGHNT and FRNRAP. Trimming shortened V by 3 bases and J by 11 bases, and 13 bases separated the two germline ends. CDR3 in amino acids: CASGLVSARAFF. The CDR3 DNA is TGTGCTAGTGGTTTAGTATCCGCACGGGCTTTCTTT.

The rearrangement uses TRBV14 and TRBJ1-3; no definite D call. Trimming stripped 3 bases from V and 3 bases from J, with 12 bases between. The CDR3 spans 15 residues. Germline CDR1 is SGHDN and CDR2 is FVKESK. CDR3 region: CASSHRAGSGNTIYF. As DNA, the CDR3 is TGTGCCAGCAGCCACCGTGCGGGGAGTGGAAACACCATATATTTT.

The chain is built from TRBV5-1 and TRBJ2-6; D not resolved. The CDR3 sequence is 15 residues long. Between the trimmed V and J ends, which lost 2 bases and 0 bases, there was a span of 6 bases. Per germline, CDR1 SGHRS and CDR2 YFSETQ. The CDR3 reads CASSLRVSGANVLTF. CDR3 bases: TGCGCCAGCAGCTTAAGAGTCTCTGGGGCCAACGTCCTGACTTTC.

The chain links TRBV30 to TRBJ2-7; TRBD1 aligns across 8 bases. Germline V gene data show CDR1 as GTSNPN and CDR2 as SVGIG (reference sequence). This CDR3 has 14 amino acids. J lost 3 bases, V lost 1 base, and 5 bases had no gene match. CDR3 protein: CAWSADRANYEQYF. The CDR3 DNA sequence: TGTGCCTGGAGTGCGGACAGGGCCAACTACGAGCAGTACTTC.

The J gene is TRBJ1-6, the V gene TRBV5-1; D gene ambiguous. Germline V gives CDR1 SGHRS, CDR2 YFSETQ. Trimming took off 6 bases at V and 7 bases at J, with 5 bases between the two ends. This CDR3 has 11 residues. This CDR3 is CASTRNSPLHF. The CDR3 nucleotides are TGCGCCAGCACTAGGAATTCACCCCTCCACTTT. Looking up the rest from reference TRBV5-1 and TRBJ1-6 gives the full variable domain: KAGVTQTPRYLIKTRGQQVTLSCSPISGHRSVSWYQQTPGQGLQFLFEYFSETQRNKGNFPGRFSGRQFSNSRSEMNVSTLELGDSALYLCASTRNSPLHFGNGTRLTVT.

This chain connects TRBV5-4 to TRBJ2-7; TRBD2 matches 14 bases. The V gene's germline CDR1 is SGHNT and CDR2 YYREEE (reference sequence). This CDR3 spans 15 amino acids. Trimming at V came to 0 bases and at J to 7 bases, leaving 3 bases not matched to a gene. This chain's CDR3 is CASSLVGLAGVEQYF. CDR3 coding DNA: TGTGCCAGCAGCTTGGTGGGACTAGCGGGAGTAGAGCAGTACTTC.

The chain carries TRBV24-1 and TRBJ2-3, with TRBD1 identical over 9 bases. Germline CDR1 reads KGHDR; CDR2 reads SFDVKD. This CDR3 is built from 16 residues. J was trimmed by 1 base and V by 0 bases; bases with no gene match: 1. In nucleotides, the CDR3 is TGTGCCACCAGTGATTTGACAGGGGGCGGCACAGATACGCAGTATTTT. Its protein product is CATSDLTGGGTDTQYF.

The CDR3: CATSRGWALAKNIQYF. The CDR3 nucleotides read TGTGCCACCAGCAGAGGCTGGGCCCTAGCCAAAAACATTCAGTACTTC. The V and J genes are TRBV15 and TRBJ2-4; D gene ambiguous. Germline assignment: CDR1 LNHNV and CDR2 YYDKDF (reference sequence). The CDR3 is 16 residues long. The V gene lost 1 base and the J gene lost 0 bases, with 10 bases spanning the gap. The whole variable domain, remainder taken from reference TRBV15 and TRBJ2-4, is DAMVIQNPRYQVTQFGKPVTLSCSQTLNHNVMYWYQQKSSQAPKLLFHYYDKDFNNEADTPDNFQSRRPNTSFCFLDIRSPGLGDTAMYLCATSRGWALAKNIQYFGAGTRLSVL.

The chain employs TRBV7-9 and TRBJ2-7; D unclear. This CDR3 comprises 12 residues. V was trimmed by 4 bases and J by 6 bases, leaving 10 bases between them. Germline V lookup: CDR1 SEHNR, CDR2 FQNEAQ (reference sequence). The CDR3 reads CASSSPSGEQYF. CDR3 bases: TGTGCCAGCAGCTCCCCTTCCGGCGAGCAGTACTTC.

Concerning this clone: This specimen includes other DNA sequences encoding the same CDR3. CDR3 DNA sequence: TGTGCCACCGGGGGCGGGGGGCGGAGATACAATGAGCAGTTCTTC. It encodes CATGGGGRRYNEQFF. This chain connects TRBV2 to TRBJ2-1; 8 positions match TRBD2. V dropped 10 bases and J dropped 4; count of bases not matched to a gene: 12. The CDR3 length is 15 residues. Germline loops: CDR1 SNHLY, CDR2 FYNNEI.

This clone was counted a few times. The chain links TRBV9 to TRBJ2-5; 12 bases line up with TRBD2. V shed 4 bases, J shed 5 bases, and the junction held 6 bases outside the gene matches. Germline assignment: CDR1 SGDLS and CDR2 YYNGEE. This CDR3 spans 15 amino acids. The CDR3 nucleotides are TGTGCCAGCAGCTCGACTAGCGGGAGAGCCGAGACCCAGTACTTC. This gives the protein CASSSTSGRAETQYF.

The chain uses TRBV6-6 and TRBJ2-7; 9 bases align to TRBD2. CDR3 length: 16 residues. The junction had 7 bases not matched to a gene; V was cut back by 0 bases and J by 4 bases. Germline V CDR1 and CDR2: MNHNY, SVGAGI (reference sequence). The CDR3 region has the DNA TGTGCCAGCAGTTACTCGGGCGGGAGGGCAACTTACGAGCAGTACTTC. Its translation: CASSYSGGRATYEQYF.

The chain couples TRBV7-6 to TRBJ1-1, with D possibly matching TRBD1 (6 bases). V dropped 4 bases and J dropped 7 bases, with 13 bases sitting between them. The CDR3 runs to 13 residues. CDR1 is SGHVS, CDR2 FNYEAQ, per germline. For the CDR3, the DNA is TGTGCCAGCAGCTACAGGGAAGGTGGTGAAGCTTTCTTT. Encoded protein: CASSYREGGEAFF.

The chain carries TRBV5-4 and TRBJ1-6; the D is unclear. V lost 3 bases to trimming and J lost 0 bases, with 7 bases between them. CDR3 length: 15 residues. Germline CDR1 and CDR2: SGHNT and YYREEE (reference sequence). The CDR3 DNA sequence: TGTGCCAGCAGCTCACTGAGCTCCTATAATTCACCCCTCCACTTT. This sequence encodes CASSSLSSYNSPLHF.

The gene calls are TRBV5-1 and TRBJ2-5; unclear D gene. Germline CDR1 SGHRS, CDR2 YFSETQ. Deletions cut 5 bases from V and 2 bases from J, with 4 bases between. This CDR3 comprises 11 residues. For the CDR3, the DNA is TGCGCCAGCAGTCATCAAGAGACCCAGTACTTC. Protein product: CASSHQETQYF.

The chain has TRBV6-5 and TRBJ2-7, with 9 bases identical to TRBD1. The germline gives CDR1 MNHEY, CDR2 SVGAGI. Trimming at V came to 6 bases and at J to 7 bases, leaving 10 bases not matched to a gene. This CDR3 is 14 amino acids long. The CDR3 loop reads CASRADRGLSEQYF. The CDR3 DNA sequence: TGTGCCAGCAGGGCGGACAGGGGATTGTCGGAGCAGTACTTC.

The genes are TRBV2 and TRBJ2-5; 13 bases map to TRBD2. V gave up 11 bases and J gave up 5 bases; unmatched junction bases: 14. The CDR3 extends over 16 amino acids. CDR1 and CDR2 (germline): SNHLY, FYNNEI. CDR3 DNA: TGTGCCGGGGGGACTAGCGGGAACCCCGGGAGGGAGACCCAGTACTTC. Its translation: CAGGTSGNPGRETQYF.

V is TRBV27 and J is TRBJ2-1; no reliable D call. Trimming cost V 2 bases and J 0 bases, with 8 bases left between them. Germline CDR1 reads MNHEY; CDR2 reads SMNVEV (reference sequence). This CDR3 comprises 15 residues. CDR3: CASSLAWSSYNEQFF. The DNA for the CDR3 is TGTGCCAGCAGTTTAGCCTGGAGCTCCTACAATGAGCAGTTCTTC.

This clone appeared once. The gene calls are TRBV28 and TRBJ1-1, with D possibly being TRBD1 (5 bases). CDR1 MDHEN and CDR2 SYDVKM come from the germline V gene. The V and J ends lost 6 bases and 2 bases respectively, with 16 bases between them. The CDR3 totals 15 residues. The CDR3 sequence is CASSFSTQVNTEAFF. The CDR3 DNA is TGTGCCAGCAGCTTCAGTACACAGGTTAACACTGAAGCTTTCTTT.

The chain employs TRBV19 and TRBJ1-4; 9 bases fit TRBD1. Germline V gene data show CDR1 as LNHDA and CDR2 as SQIVND (reference sequence). CDR3 length equals 15 residues. V lost 3 bases to trimming and J lost 8 bases; unmatched junction nucleotides: 7. The CDR3 region is CASSIRGQGFEKLFF. CDR3 nucleotides: TGTGCCAGTAGTATCAGGGGACAGGGATTCGAAAAACTGTTTTTT.

V and J are TRBV3-1 (or the pseudogene TRBV3-2) and TRBJ2-5; the match to TRBD1 covers 8 bases. Germline lookup yields CDR1 LGHDT and CDR2 YNNKEL (reference sequence). V lost 5 bases, J lost 5 bases, and 13 bases stayed unmatched. The CDR3 is 16 amino acids. CDR3 in DNA: TGTGCCAGCAGCGGGGGGACAGGTTCAATTATGGAGACCCAGTACTTC. It is translated as CASSGGTGSIMETQYF.

V is TRBV7-2 and J is TRBJ1-5; D gene unclear. Germline lookup yields CDR1 SGHTA and CDR2 FQGNSA. V shed 5 bases and J shed 0 bases, with 17 bases lying between them. This CDR3 contains 17 residues. CDR3 amino acids: CASSQGYQPLSNQPQHF. Here the CDR3 DNA reads TGTGCCAGCAGCCAAGGCTACCAGCCACTTAGCAATCAGCCCCAGCATTTT.

This chain links TRBV5-1 with TRBJ1-1, with 9 bases identical to TRBD1. The germline V gene encodes CDR1 SGHRS and CDR2 YFSETQ. V gave up 4 bases and J gave up 2 bases; unmatched junction bases: 9. The CDR3 has 16 amino acids. The CDR3 region is CASSTLDRGVNTEAFF. The CDR3 nucleotides are TGCGCCAGCAGCACTTTGGACAGGGGAGTTAACACTGAAGCTTTCTTT.

The chain carries TRBV10-3 and TRBJ1-5; 7 bases align to TRBD1. Germline values: CDR1 ENHRY, CDR2 SYGVKD. The J segment lost 7 bases and the V segment lost 0 bases, leaving 6 bases of the junction unmatched. This CDR3 is 15 amino acids long. The CDR3 DNA reads TGTGCCATCAGTGAGTCTAGGGGGCGCGGACAGCCCCAGCATTTT. It specifies CAISESRGRGQPQHF.

This clone was detected a few times. This chain uses TRBV30 with TRBJ1-5; 8 nucleotides match TRBD1. The CDR3 contains 15 residues. Germline V gene lookup returns CDR1 GTSNPN and CDR2 SVGIG (reference sequence). J lost 3 bases, V lost 5 bases, and 9 bases had no gene match. The CDR3 sequence is CAWDSTGAHNQPQHF. In DNA form, the CDR3 reads TGTGCCTGGGACTCGACAGGGGCCCACAATCAGCCCCAGCATTTT.

The chain joins TRBV6-5 to TRBJ1-1; D uncertain. The V end lost 2 bases, the J end lost 0 bases, and 1 base lay between the germline ends. Germline CDR1 MNHEY, CDR2 SVGAGI. The CDR3 loop spans 12 amino acids. The CDR3 region has the DNA TGTGCCAGCAGTTACATGAACACTGAAGCTTTCTTT. Protein sequence: CASSYMNTEAFF.

V usage is TRBV9 and J usage is TRBJ2-7, with D possibly being TRBD2 (6 bases). CDR1 is SGDLS, CDR2 YYNGEE, per germline. CDR3 length: 15 amino acids. The V end was cut by 4 bases, the J end by 6 bases, with 20 bases between. The CDR3 DNA sequence: TGTGCCAGCAGCCCCATCGCCGGGGGAAGCGCCGAGCAGTACTTC. This translates into CASSPIAGGSAEQYF.

This chain connects TRBV19 to TRBJ1-1; perhaps TRBD1 as D (5 bases). The CDR3 loop spans 15 amino acids. CDR1 is LNHDA, CDR2 SQIVND, per germline (reference sequence). Trimming shortened V by 2 bases and J by 1 base, and 11 bases separated the two germline ends. The CDR3 nucleotides are TGTGCCAGTAGTATAACGGGGGTGGAGAACACTGAAGCTTTCTTT. Its translation is CASSITGVENTEAFF.

The chain uses TRBV5-1 and TRBJ2-4; D unresolved. The germline V gene has CDR1 SGHRS and CDR2 YFSETQ. This CDR3 contains 15 residues. Trimming left V 3 bases short and J 0 bases short, with 10 bases between. DNA for the CDR3: TGCGCCAGCAGCTCTGACGGAGTAGCCAAAAACATTCAGTACTTC. Translation gives CASSSDGVAKNIQYF.